The 10 T cell receptor beta chains presented below share a single source sample, sequenced in a study of blood T cells in healthy people across ages. A second about 6 to 12 cycle PCR used barcoded and J-beta primers. MiXCR was run by TCRdb on the 5' RACE reads, yielding one entry per CDR3 protein. The sample has more than 550,000 distinct CDR3 sequences, 22% seen once. The sample was blood. All receptors derive from a man in his 70s in good health.

This clonotype was counted a few times. This chain uses TRBV29-1 with TRBJ2-3, with D uncertain. The CDR3 consists of 13 residues. Looked up from germline, CDR1 is SQVTM and CDR2 is ANQGSEA. V lost 2 bases and J lost 10, with 16 bases in between. CDR3 residues: CSVESQEKSAQYF. The CDR3 coding sequence is TGCAGCGTTGAAAGTCAAGAGAAATCGGCGCAGTATTTT.

This clonotype occurred a few times. V usage is TRBV19 and J usage is TRBJ2-3, with a weak D call TRBD2 (6 bases). Germline V gene data show CDR1 as LNHDA and CDR2 as SQIVND (reference sequence). This CDR3 spans 14 amino acids. Trimming left V 1 base short and J 11 bases short, with 16 bases between. The CDR3 sequence is CASSIGVRQGGQYF. CDR3 coding DNA: TGTGCCAGTAGTATAGGTGTTCGGCAGGGAGGGCAGTATTTT.

This clonotype was observed a handful of times. This sequence joins TRBV7-9 and TRBJ2-7; D not certain. The V gene's germline CDR1 is SEHNR and CDR2 FQNEAQ (reference sequence). This CDR3 has 12 residues. V was trimmed by 5 bases and J by 6 bases, leaving 11 bases between them. CDR3 coding DNA: TGTGCCAGCAGCCAACACCCAGTCGAGCAGTACTTC. Its translation is CASSQHPVEQYF. Filled out from reference TRBV7-9 and TRBJ2-7, the complete variable domain reads DTGVSQNPRHKITKRGQNVTFRCDPISEHNRLYWYRQTLGQGPEFLTYFQNEAQLEKSRLLSDRFSAERPKGSFSTLEIQRTEQGDSAMYLCASSQHPVEQYFGPGTRLTVT.

V is TRBV7-9 and J is TRBJ1-5; no firm D call. Germline V gene sequence: CDR1 SEHNR, CDR2 FQNEAQ (reference sequence). This CDR3 is built from 14 residues. Trimming took 1 base from V and 3 from J, leaving 7 bases between them. The CDR3 DNA is TGTGCCAGCAGCTTAGGCAGCAACAATCAGCCCCAGCATTTT. The encoded protein is CASSLGSNNQPQHF.

As regards this clonotype: Lacking the conserved final phenylalanine or tryptophan, this CDR3 likely reflects a read error. The CDR3 loop is CSVRSGAVAKNIQYL. The CDR3 coding sequence is TGCAGCGTTAGGAGTGGTGCCGTAGCCAAAAACATTCAGTACCTC. The chain carries TRBV29-1 and TRBJ2-4; D is unresolved. V lost 5 bases to trimming and J lost 0 bases, with 14 bases between them. The CDR3 sequence is 15 residues long. In germline, CDR1 is SQVTM, CDR2 ANQGSEA.

The chain couples TRBV9 to TRBJ1-3, with D uncertain. Germline values: CDR1 SGDLS, CDR2 YYNGEE. There are 16 residues in the CDR3. V was trimmed by 2 bases and J by 1 base, leaving 13 bases between them. Written as DNA, the CDR3 is TGTGCCAGCAGCGTCGATAACTCTGGGTCTGGAAACACCATATATTTT. This gives the protein CASSVDNSGSGNTIYF.

This clonotype appeared a few times. An end of the junction differs from the germline gene, which may be a read error. The chain has TRBV3-1 and TRBJ2-5; TRBD2 agrees at 9 bases. There are 11 residues in the CDR3. CDR1 LGHDT and CDR2 YNNKEL come from the germline V gene (reference sequence). The CDR3 spells CASSFGTSKFF. The CDR3 bases are TGTGCCAGCAGCTTCGGGACTAGCAAGTTCTTC.

This clonotype came up a few times. The genes are TRBV20-1 and TRBJ1-6; TRBD1 is a possible D gene (5 bases). CDR1 and CDR2 from the germline V gene are DFQATT and SNEGSKA (reference sequence). The CDR3 covers 12 residues. The DNA of the CDR3 is TGCAGCCCAGGACACGGTAATTCACCCCTCCACTTT. It specifies CSPGHGNSPLHF.

V usage is TRBV7-2 and J usage is TRBJ2-2, with D possibly matching TRBD1 (5 bases). CDR1 is SGHTA, CDR2 FQGNSA, per germline. The CDR3 is 16 residues long. Trimming took 1 base from V and 0 from J, leaving 9 bases between them. This CDR3 is CASSLGSRANTGELFF. The CDR3 DNA sequence: TGTGCCAGCAGCTTAGGATCCAGGGCGAACACCGGGGAGCTGTTTTTT.

This clonotype was counted ten times or more. The chain joins TRBV28 to TRBJ2-7; D gene uncertain. The V gene lost 1 base and the J gene lost 5 bases, with 3 bases spanning the gap. This CDR3 has 11 amino acids. Germline V lookup: CDR1 MDHEN, CDR2 SYDVKM. Here the CDR3 DNA reads TGTGCCAGCAGTTTATTACACGAGCAGTACTTC. Protein sequence: CASSLLHEQYF.